One and the same sample provided the 30 T cell receptor beta chains below, sequenced in a study of CD8 T cells in ankylosing spondylitis. These receptors have no identified antigens. General study points: What appeared characteristic of ankylosing spondylitis blood was a TCR beta motif of eight highly homologous variants.

From the 5' RACE reads, TCRdb called clonotypes with MiXCR, one entry per CDR3 protein. Among hundreds of thousands of distinct CDR3 sequences listed, more than 25% were seen once. The sample taken for sequencing was blood, either unsorted or a sorted T cell fraction (not recorded which). The source of these receptors is a male donor with ankylosing spondylitis.

The CDR3 protein is CASIGRTDTDTQYF. CDR3 sequence (DNA): TGTGCCAGTATCGGCAGAACCGACACAGATACGCAGTATTTT. The rearrangement joins TRBV2 to TRBJ2-3; D is ambiguous. This CDR3 is built from 14 residues. The ends were cut back, 9 bases at V and 2 bases at J, with 15 bases in the middle. Looked up from germline, CDR1 is SNHLY and CDR2 is FYNNEI.

A few counts support this clonotype. The chain carries TRBV7-2 and TRBJ2-1, with a weak D call TRBD2 (5 bases). Germline CDR1 and CDR2: SGHTA and FQGNSA. The CDR3 is 14 amino acids. V lost 1 base and J lost 9, with 13 bases in between. The CDR3 spells CASSLGAERAEQFF. The CDR3, as DNA: TGTGCCAGCAGCTTAGGTGCGGAGAGGGCTGAGCAGTTCTTC.

This clonotype has ten or more counts. The chain uses TRBV3-1 and TRBJ2-1; D gene uncertain. Germline V gene lookup returns CDR1 LGHDT and CDR2 YNNKEL (reference sequence). The CDR3 loop spans 13 amino acids. Between the trimmed V and J ends, which lost 4 bases and 9 bases, there was a span of 13 bases. CDR3 region: CASSPSFRVEQFF. DNA for the CDR3: TGTGCCAGCAGCCCGTCCTTTCGGGTTGAGCAGTTCTTC.

The CDR3 is CASRPGTGNQPQHF. CDR3 DNA: TGTGCCAGCAGACCTGGGACGGGGAATCAGCCCCAGCATTTT. The chain combines TRBV2 with TRBJ1-5, with D perhaps matching TRBD1 (5 bases). The germline V gene encodes CDR1 SNHLY and CDR2 FYNNEI. The CDR3 length is 14 residues. The germline V and J ends were trimmed by 6 bases and 4 bases, with 13 bases remaining between them.

The chain combines TRBV5-1 with TRBJ2-1; 11 nucleotides match TRBD2. CDR1 and CDR2 (germline): SGHRS, YFSETQ. V lost 1 base, J lost 5 bases, and 2 bases stayed unmatched. The CDR3 sequence is 15 residues long. CDR3: CASSLLAGGNNEQFF. CDR3 nucleotide sequence: TGCGCCAGCAGCTTGTTAGCGGGAGGGAACAATGAGCAGTTCTTC.

The V and J genes are TRBV20-1 and TRBJ1-2; 7 nucleotides line up with TRBD1. Germline V CDR1 and CDR2: DFQATT, SNEGSKA (reference sequence). Germline trimming cut 5 bases from V and 5 bases from J; bases unmatched to any gene: 8. CDR3 length: 13 amino acids. CDR3 bases: TGCAGTGCTGGGACAGCTACTCAATATGGCTACACCTTC. Translation gives CSAGTATQYGYTF.

CDR3 nucleotides: TGTGCCAGCGCCGGGGAAGCGGGAGGGGAAGAGACCCAGTACTTC. Protein sequence: CASAGEAGGEETQYF. The chain carries TRBV2 and TRBJ2-5, with 10 bases matching TRBD2. The CDR3 consists of 15 residues. The trim removed 8 bases at V and 3 bases at J, leaving 9 bases unmatched. CDR1 SNHLY and CDR2 FYNNEI come from the germline V gene. Full variable domain (missing parts from reference TRBV2 and TRBJ2-5): EPEVTQTPSHQVTQMGQEVILRCVPISNHLYFYWYRQILGQKVEFLVSFYNNEISEKSEIFDDQFSVERPDGSNFTLKIRSTKLEDSAMYFCASAGEAGGEETQYFGPGTRLLVL.

This clonotype was recorded a few times. This chain uses TRBV5-5 with TRBJ2-1, with 9 positions matching TRBD1. The CDR3 has 18 residues. V gave up 3 bases and J gave up 2 bases; unmatched junction bases: 12. Germline V gene sequence: CDR1 SGHKS, CDR2 YYEKEE (reference sequence). This chain's CDR3 is CASSYMVGTGLAYNEQFF. The DNA for the CDR3 is TGTGCCAGCAGCTACATGGTCGGGACAGGGCTCGCCTACAATGAGCAGTTCTTC.

This clonotype was seen only a few times. This chain links TRBV7-8 with TRBJ1-2; D gene ambiguous. CDR1 SGHVS and CDR2 FQNEAQ come from the germline V gene. The V end lost 7 bases, the J end lost 4 bases, and 16 bases lay between the germline ends. The CDR3 sequence is 14 residues long. Written as DNA, the CDR3 is TGTGCCAGCAAGGAACAGCCCTTGTCCTATGGCTACACCTTC. This sequence encodes CASKEQPLSYGYTF.

In this sample, this clonotype turned up a few times. The gene calls are TRBV11-2 and TRBJ2-1, with 8 bases lining up with TRBD2. J gave up 7 bases and V 1 base, and 6 bases lay outside the gene matches. This CDR3 region has 15 residues. Germline CDR1 is SGHAT and CDR2 is FQNNGV. In DNA form, the CDR3 reads TGTGCCAGCAGCTTAGTACGGGAGGGGTTGAATGAGCAGTTCTTC. Amino acid sequence: CASSLVREGLNEQFF.

The V call is TRBV27, the J call TRBJ2-3; D ambiguous. V was trimmed by 5 bases and J by 0 bases, leaving 6 bases between them. Germline V gene lookup returns CDR1 MNHEY and CDR2 SMNVEV (reference sequence). The CDR3 totals 13 residues. This chain's CDR3 is CASSAESTDTQYF. CDR3 sequence (DNA): TGTGCCAGCAGTGCAGAAAGCACAGATACGCAGTATTTT.

The chain is built from TRBV6-4 and TRBJ1-1; perhaps TRBD1 as D (5 bases). This CDR3 has 13 amino acids. The V gene's germline CDR1 is MRHNA and CDR2 SNTAGT. V lost 2 bases and J 5 bases, leaving 9 bases between the germline ends. The CDR3 protein is CASSDQGGTEAFF. In DNA form, the CDR3 reads TGTGCCAGCAGTGACCAGGGCGGTACTGAAGCTTTCTTT.

The table lists this clonotype with a few counts. This chain uses TRBV28 with TRBJ2-5; the match to TRBD1 covers 7 bases. The germline gives CDR1 MDHEN, CDR2 SYDVKM. CDR3 size: 12 residues. V trimming: 7 bases; J trimming: 3 bases; junction bases outside the gene matches: 2. The CDR3 DNA reads TGTGCCAGCAAGGGGACAGAAGAGACCCAGTACTTC. This translates into CASKGTEETQYF.

A few counts support this clonotype. The chain uses TRBV11-2 and TRBJ2-7; 10 positions match TRBD1. Germline trimming cut 5 bases from V and 6 bases from J; bases unmatched to any gene: 4. The CDR3 has 13 residues. CDR1 SGHAT and CDR2 FQNNGV come from the germline V gene. The CDR3 DNA reads as TGTGCCAGCAGCCGGGACAGGGGCCGCGAGCAGTACTTC. Its protein is CASSRDRGREQYF.

V gene TRBV6-1 combines with J gene TRBJ1-2; 8 bases match TRBD1. In germline, CDR1 is MNHNS, CDR2 SASEGT. V was pared by 6 bases and J by 4 bases, with 7 bases of the junction left unmatched. This CDR3 is built from 14 residues. CDR3 protein: CASRTAGTGYGYTF. DNA for the CDR3: TGTGCCAGCAGAACCGCCGGGACAGGCTATGGCTACACCTTC.

This chain joins TRBV7-2 and TRBJ2-1; 10 nucleotides line up with TRBD2. Germline V gene sequence: CDR1 SGHTA, CDR2 FQGNSA. The ends lost 6 bases at V and 5 bases at J; junction bases unmatched: 7. The CDR3 length is 15 residues. The CDR3 DNA sequence: TGTGCCAGCAGATCTAGCGGGGGCTTAAACAATGAGCAGTTCTTC. The encoded protein is CASRSSGGLNNEQFF.

The J gene is TRBJ2-5, the V gene TRBV18; 8 bases agree with TRBD1. The V gene's germline CDR1 is KGHSH and CDR2 LQKENI. After removal of 5 bases from V and 2 bases from J, the junction contained 4 bases not matched to a gene. The CDR3 has 14 amino acids. CDR3 loop: CASSFQGAQETQYF. The CDR3 bases are TGTGCCAGCTCATTTCAGGGGGCTCAAGAGACCCAGTACTTC.

The gene calls are TRBV19 and TRBJ1-2; tentative D call: TRBD1 (6 bases). This CDR3 contains 14 residues. The germline CDR1 and CDR2 sequences are LNHDA and SQIVND (reference sequence). Trimming took 3 bases from V and 3 from J, leaving 11 bases between them. The CDR3 here is CASSMEGVYYGYTF. The CDR3 DNA is TGTGCCAGTAGTATGGAGGGGGTTTACTATGGCTACACCTTC.

The chain links TRBV20-1 to TRBJ2-3; D uncertain. Trimming took 5 bases from V and 0 from J, leaving 18 bases between them. Germline V gene sequence: CDR1 DFQATT, CDR2 SNEGSKA (reference sequence). CDR3 size: 16 residues. The CDR3 region has the DNA TGCAGTGCTGGACCCGGAAGCACTCCTAGCACAGATACGCAGTATTTT. This sequence encodes CSAGPGSTPSTDTQYF.

This clonotype was recorded a few times. The chain links TRBV20-1 to TRBJ1-6; D not resolved. The CDR3 runs to 14 residues. From germline, CDR1 is DFQATT and CDR2 SNEGSKA (reference sequence). Trimming cost V 5 bases and J 7 bases, with 15 bases left between them. Here the CDR3 DNA reads TGCAGTGCTGACGGGCCGGTAGTGAATTCACCCCTCCACTTT. It codes for CSADGPVVNSPLHF.

The chain employs TRBV7-6 and TRBJ2-7; TRBD2 is a possible D gene (7 bases). The germline V gene encodes CDR1 SGHVS and CDR2 FNYEAQ. CDR3 length equals 16 residues. Trimming left V 1 base short and J 3 bases short, with 16 bases between. The CDR3 is CASSLGARGADYEQYF. The CDR3 DNA is TGTGCCAGCAGCTTAGGGGCCCGGGGGGCGGACTACGAGCAGTACTTC.

This clonotype has a handful of counts. The chain recombines TRBV11-1 with TRBJ2-2, with 9 bases aligning to TRBD2. V lost 7 bases, J lost 5 bases, and 17 bases stayed unmatched. Germline loops: CDR1 SGHAT, CDR2 FQDESV (reference sequence). The CDR3 totals 18 residues. The CDR3 reads CASTPSKFSGSTTGELFF. The CDR3 nucleotides read TGTGCCAGCACCCCTTCAAAATTTAGCGGGAGTACGACCGGGGAGCTGTTTTTT.

This clonotype has more than one count but fewer than ten. The rearrangement links TRBV30 to TRBJ1-6, with 7 bases fitting TRBD1. The CDR3 covers 15 residues. V was clipped by 5 bases and J by 8 bases; unmatched bases: 12. Germline V CDR1 and CDR2: GTSNPN, SVGIG (reference sequence). CDR3 protein: CAWENRDSGDSPLHF. For the CDR3, the DNA is TGTGCCTGGGAAAACCGGGACAGTGGGGATTCACCCCTCCACTTT.

This clonotype has at least ten counts. This chain uses TRBV7-9 with TRBJ1-1; D gene ambiguous. Germline CDR1 reads SEHNR; CDR2 reads FQNEAQ (reference sequence). This CDR3 contains 13 residues. V was cut by 1 base and J by 5 bases, with 8 bases left in between. This CDR3 is CASSLEGRTEAFF. CDR3 bases: TGTGCCAGCAGCTTAGAAGGACGGACTGAAGCTTTCTTT.

The chain links TRBV3-1 to TRBJ1-3; D is undetermined. Trimming removed 4 bases at V and 0 bases at J, with 10 bases between. The CDR3 is made up of 15 amino acids. Germline CDR1 and CDR2: LGHDT and YNNKEL (reference sequence). CDR3 loop: CASSPTVNSGNTIYF. The DNA for the CDR3 is TGTGCCAGCAGCCCCACGGTCAACTCTGGAAACACCATATATTTT.

This clonotype was counted only a few times. The chain uses TRBV29-1 and TRBJ2-3, with 16 bases fitting TRBD2. The V and J ends lost 7 bases and 0 bases, in that order; junction bases with no gene match: 7. Germline assignment: CDR1 SQVTM and CDR2 ANQGSEA. The CDR3 sequence is 17 residues long. CDR3 sequence reads: CSGRGTSGRGSTDTQYF. CDR3 DNA sequence: TGCAGCGGACGTGGGACTAGCGGGAGGGGTAGCACAGATACGCAGTATTTT.

This clonotype came up a few times. The V gene is TRBV24-1, the J gene TRBJ2-1, with 7 bases matching TRBD2. Trimming removed 5 bases from V and 1 base from J; junction bases left unmatched: 4. The CDR3 is 15 amino acids. The germline V gene encodes CDR1 KGHDR and CDR2 SFDVKD. The CDR3 bases are TGTGCCACCAGTGGAGCGGGACTTTCCTACAATGAGCAGTTCTTC. Protein product: CATSGAGLSYNEQFF.

This clonotype was observed at least ten times. V is TRBV27 and J is TRBJ1-3, with D uncertain. V was shortened by 5 bases and J by 3 bases, with 20 bases between the two germline ends. The CDR3 totals 17 residues. The germline CDR1 and CDR2 sequences are MNHEY and SMNVEV (reference sequence). CDR3 amino acids: CASSLRWGKGGGNTIYF. The CDR3, as DNA: TGTGCCAGCAGTCTGAGATGGGGAAAGGGCGGTGGAAACACCATATATTTT.

The chain is built from TRBV7-6 and TRBJ1-1; D gene ambiguous. Germline V gives CDR1 SGHVS, CDR2 FNYEAQ. The ends were cut back, 0 bases at V and 8 bases at J, with 16 bases in the middle. The CDR3 runs 15 residues. CDR3 nucleotides: TGTGCCAGCAGCTTAGCGGTCGCGGCGGCGAGCGAAGCTTTCTTT. Translation gives CASSLAVAAASEAFF.

A few counts support this clonotype. The genes are TRBV29-1 and TRBJ2-1; tentatively, D is TRBD2 (7 bases). The CDR3 has 13 amino acids. V was shortened by 4 bases and J by 8 bases, with 15 bases between the two germline ends. The germline V gene encodes CDR1 SQVTM and CDR2 ANQGSEA. The CDR3 sequence: CSVATGRGDEQFF. As DNA, the CDR3 is TGCAGCGTTGCTACAGGGAGGGGCGATGAGCAGTTCTTC.